Below, 5 T cell receptor beta chains from the same sample are listed, as sequenced in a study of a mutant IDH1 vaccine in newly diagnosed glioma. The protocol was immunoSEQ multiplex PCR, while the TCRdb copy is restricted to in-frame clones and leaves out a portion. The sample holds over 95,000 clones; roughly 90% are singletons and the top ten take 0.6% to 0.75%. As to time point: week 11, during vaccination. Topical imiquimod accompanied each vaccine dose, which consisted of 300 ug of mutant IDH1 20-mer peptide. These receptors have no known antigen. Specimen: PBMCs, collected from a glioma patient whose treatment included an IDH1 peptide vaccine. The receptors come from a woman between 50 and 59 years old with glioma.

This chain links TRBV11-2 with TRBJ2-7; 7 bases fit TRBD1. The J segment lost 1 base and the V segment lost 4 bases, leaving 7 bases of the junction unmatched. CDR1 is SGHAT, CDR2 FQNNGV, per germline. The CDR3 has 15 amino acids. The CDR3 region has the DNA TGTGCCAGCAGCTCGGGACAGCTCGGGTCCTACGAGCAGTACTTC. Protein: CASSSGQLGSYEQYF.

The chain has TRBV10-1 and TRBJ2-3; TRBD2 is a possible D gene (6 bases). Germline lookup yields CDR1 WNHNN and CDR2 SYGVQD (reference sequence). CDR3 length: 15 amino acids. V was trimmed by 3 bases and J by 4 bases, leaving 14 bases between them. Written as DNA, the CDR3 is TGCGCCAGCAGTGAATTGCAGTCGGGAGCAGATACGCAGTATTTT. It codes for CASSELQSGADTQYF.

This chain links TRBV5-4 with TRBJ2-3, with TRBD1 as a possible D gene (5 bases). Per the germline V gene, CDR1 is SGHNT and CDR2 is YYREEE (reference sequence). The CDR3 covers 14 residues. V lost 6 bases, J lost 2 bases, and 13 bases lay in between. CDR3 bases: TGTGCCAGCAACTTTAGGGGTAACACAGATACGCAGTATTTT. Translated: CASNFRGNTDTQYF.

This clone appeared a few times. The CDR3 protein is CASGRRVQETQYF. The CDR3 bases are TGTGCTAGTGGTCGACGGGTACAAGAGACCCAGTACTTC. The V gene is TRBV12-5, the J gene TRBJ2-5; no clear D. The V and J ends lost 5 bases and 2 bases respectively, with 9 bases between them. The CDR3 is 13 amino acids. The germline V gene encodes CDR1 LGHNT and CDR2 FRNRAP.

This chain links TRBV10-2 with TRBJ2-7; 9 bases match TRBD1. The CDR3 runs to 14 residues. Trimming removed 7 bases from V and 3 bases from J; junction bases left unmatched: 7. Germline CDR1 WSHSY, CDR2 SAAADI. CDR3: CASNDRGSRYEQYF. The CDR3 nucleotides read TGCGCCAGCAACGACAGGGGGTCTCGCTACGAGCAGTACTTC.